These 24 T cell receptor beta chains came from one sample sequenced in a study of cytomegalovirus exposure and HLA in healthy donors. PCR involved 60 Vbeta and 13 Jbeta primers. The protocol was immunoSEQ multiplex PCR, while the TCRdb copy is restricted to in-frame clones and leaves out a portion. The repertoire consists of some 190,000 clones, with over 80% occurring once and the leading ten covering less than 2%. Source material: PBMCs. All receptors derive from a man aged 40-55 years in good health and CMV-seronegative.

This clone was recorded once. This sequence joins TRBV19 and TRBJ1-2; unclear D gene. CDR3 size: 15 residues. Trimming stripped 3 bases from V and 8 bases from J, with 19 bases between. Germline loops: CDR1 LNHDA, CDR2 SQIVND (reference sequence). The CDR3 DNA follows: TGTGCCAGTAGTATGACCTCGACGCCCAGAGGGGGCTACACCTTC. Translated: CASSMTSTPRGGYTF.

The chain combines TRBV15 with TRBJ2-7; 8 nucleotides line up with TRBD1. The CDR3 is 13 amino acids. Germline V gene data show CDR1 as LNHNV and CDR2 as YYDKDF (reference sequence). The ends lost 6 bases at V and 6 bases at J; junction bases unmatched: 7. The CDR3 DNA reads as TGTGCCACCAGGGGGCAGGGGGCTTCCGAGCAGTACTTC. It is translated as CATRGQGASEQYF.

This chain connects TRBV5-1 to TRBJ2-7, with 12 nucleotides matching TRBD1. Germline trimming cut 2 bases from V and 5 bases from J; bases unmatched to any gene: 8. Looked up from germline, CDR1 is SGHRS and CDR2 is YFSETQ. The CDR3 extends over 16 amino acids. CDR3 sequence (DNA): TGCGCCAGCAGCTTTTCCGGGACAGGGGGCGGAAACGAGCAGTACTTC. It yields the protein CASSFSGTGGGNEQYF.

The chain has TRBV7-3 and TRBJ2-3; maybe TRBD1 (7 bases). CDR1 SGHTA and CDR2 FQGTGA come from the germline V gene. The CDR3 is made up of 15 amino acids. V lost 5 bases and J 0 bases, leaving 12 bases between the germline ends. CDR3 loop: CASSLTGTSTDTQYF. The CDR3 DNA is TGTGCCAGCAGCCTGACAGGGACTAGCACAGATACGCAGTATTTT.

In this sample, this clone turned up a few times. The CDR3 nucleotides read TGTGCCAGCTCACAGCGGACAGGTGGGAATGAAAAACTGTTTTTT. The encoded protein is CASSQRTGGNEKLFF. The genes are TRBV18 and TRBJ1-4; 7 bases fit TRBD1. The germline CDR1 and CDR2 sequences are KGHSH and LQKENI. V was clipped by 4 bases and J by 5 bases; unmatched bases: 7. This CDR3 region has 15 residues.

The J gene is TRBJ1-1, the V gene TRBV28, with a weak D call TRBD1 (6 bases). Trimming cost V 7 bases and J 4 bases, with 16 bases left between them. Germline CDR1 and CDR2: MDHEN and SYDVKM. This CDR3 spans 14 amino acids. The CDR3 loop is CASMGGGGFTEAFF. The CDR3 coding sequence is TGTGCCAGCATGGGCGGGGGCGGATTCACTGAAGCTTTCTTT.

J is TRBJ1-4 and V is TRBV19; D is uncertain. Germline CDR1 and CDR2: LNHDA and SQIVND (reference sequence). The CDR3 has 16 residues. V was pared by 4 bases and J by 3 bases, with 15 bases between. The CDR3 DNA is TGTGCCAGTAGTACTGGCCCAAGTACAGCTAATGAAAAACTGTTTTTT. It specifies CASSTGPSTANEKLFF.

The J gene is TRBJ1-1, the V gene TRBV28; possibly TRBD1 for D (6 bases). Germline V CDR1 and CDR2: MDHEN, SYDVKM. This CDR3 has 15 residues. The V end lost 2 bases, the J end lost 10 bases, and 20 bases lay between the germline ends. CDR3 residues: CASSLRGAVPVGAFF. The CDR3 DNA reads TGTGCCAGCAGTTTACGGGGGGCCGTACCTGTTGGAGCTTTCTTT.

The chain joins TRBV6-6 to TRBJ1-3, with D possibly TRBD1 on 5 matching bases. V was clipped by 7 bases and J by 0 bases, with 7 bases between them. This CDR3 spans 13 amino acids. Germline V gives CDR1 MNHNY, CDR2 SVGAGI (reference sequence). The CDR3 DNA follows: TGTGCCAGCAATACAGGCTCTGGAAACACCATATATTTT. Translated: CASNTGSGNTIYF.

The chain carries TRBV2 and TRBJ2-4; possibly TRBD1 for D (7 bases). V lost 3 bases to trimming and J lost 0 bases, with 12 bases between them. CDR3 length: 16 amino acids. Germline V lookup: CDR1 SNHLY, CDR2 FYNNEI. The CDR3 sequence: CASSERQGLAKNIQYF. The CDR3, as DNA: TGTGCCAGCAGTGAGCGACAGGGACTAGCCAAAAACATTCAGTACTTC.

The V call is TRBV7-6, the J call TRBJ2-3, with D perhaps matching TRBD2 (6 bases). This CDR3 has 15 residues. The V end lost 3 bases, the J end lost 4 bases, and 14 bases lay between the germline ends. Germline CDR1 and CDR2: SGHVS and FNYEAQ. CDR3 sequence: CASSLRGAFADTQYF. The DNA for the CDR3 is TGTGCCAGCAGCTTGCGGGGTGCCTTCGCAGATACGCAGTATTTT.

The V and J genes are TRBV5-1 and TRBJ2-2; TRBD2 matches at 9 bases. V lost 0 bases and J lost 7; bases outside the gene matches: 4. The CDR3 sequence is 15 residues long. The germline V gene encodes CDR1 SGHRS and CDR2 YFSETQ. In nucleotides, the CDR3 is TGCGCCAGCAGCTTGGGACTAGCGGAAGGCGGGGAGCTGTTTTTT. Translating it yields CASSLGLAEGGELFF.

The chain is built from TRBV7-2 and TRBJ1-1; D is possibly TRBD1 (6 bases). Between the trimmed V and J ends, which lost 2 bases and 11 bases, there was a span of 12 bases. Germline lookup yields CDR1 SGHTA and CDR2 FQGNSA. The CDR3 sequence is 12 residues long. CDR3 coding DNA: TGTGCCAGCAGCTTACTCCGGGACACGGCTTTCTTT. Protein sequence: CASSLLRDTAFF. The variable domain in full, completed from reference TRBV7-2 and TRBJ1-1, reads GAGVSQSPSNKVTEKGKDVELRCDPISGHTALYWYRQSLGQGLEFLIYFQGNSAPDKSGLPSDRFSAERTGGSVSTLTIQRTQQEDSAVYLCASSLLRDTAFFGQGTRLTVV.

J is TRBJ2-7 and V is TRBV29-1, with D unclear. The CDR3 length is 11 residues. Germline values: CDR1 SQVTM, CDR2 ANQGSEA. Trimming took off 4 bases at V and 0 bases at J, with 4 bases between the two ends. In DNA form, the CDR3 reads TGCAGCGTTGTGAGCTCCTACGAGCAGTACTTC. Translating gives CSVVSSYEQYF.

CDR3 DNA sequence: TGTGCCAGCAGTTCACTGAGACAGGCGCAAGAGCAGTACTTC. Encoded protein: CASSSLRQAQEQYF. The gene calls are TRBV6-5 and TRBJ2-7, with D perhaps TRBD1 (6 bases). Trimming shortened V by 4 bases and J by 7 bases, and 17 bases separated the two germline ends. CDR1 and CDR2 (germline): MNHEY, SVGAGI. The CDR3 has 14 residues.

This CDR3 is CASSASGNGNTIYF. The DNA of the CDR3 is TGTGCCAGCAGCGCCTCAGGAAATGGAAACACCATATATTTT. This chain connects TRBV7-2 to TRBJ1-3, with D unclear. The germline gives CDR1 SGHTA, CDR2 FQGNSA. This CDR3 has 14 residues. V lost 5 bases and J lost 3, with 11 bases in between. The complete variable domain, with remaining parts taken from reference TRBV7-2 and TRBJ1-3, reads GAGVSQSPSNKVTEKGKDVELRCDPISGHTALYWYRQSLGQGLEFLIYFQGNSAPDKSGLPSDRFSAERTGGSVSTLTIQRTQQEDSAVYLCASSASGNGNTIYFGEGSWLTVV.

The genes are TRBV4-1 and TRBJ2-7, with D possibly being TRBD2 (6 bases). V gave up 0 bases and J gave up 0 bases, with 9 bases separating them. The length of the CDR3 is 15 residues. The germline V gene encodes CDR1 MGHRA and CDR2 YSYEKL. CDR3 sequence reads: CASSQDERASYEQYF. The CDR3 nucleotides are TGCGCCAGCAGCCAAGATGAGCGGGCCTCCTACGAGCAGTACTTC.

The V gene is TRBV30, the J gene TRBJ1-2; 7 positions match TRBD1. The CDR3 covers 14 residues. Germline V CDR1 and CDR2: GTSNPN, SVGIG (reference sequence). The V gene end was trimmed by 1 base and the J gene end by 2 bases; junction bases not matched to a gene: 4. The DNA for the CDR3 is TGTGCCTGGAGTGGAGGGGGCGGGAACTATGGCTACACCTTC. It specifies CAWSGGGGNYGYTF. Looking up the rest from reference TRBV30 and TRBJ1-2 gives the full variable domain: SQTIHQWPATLVQPVGSPLSLECTVEGTSNPNLYWYRQAAGRGLQLLFYSVGIGQISSEVPQNLSASRPQDRQFILSSKKLLLSDSGFYLCAWSGGGGNYGYTFGSGTRLTVV.

The chain couples TRBV6-5 to TRBJ1-4, with 8 bases identical to TRBD1. The J segment lost 6 bases and the V segment lost 0 bases, leaving 3 bases of the junction unmatched. Looked up from germline, CDR1 is MNHEY and CDR2 is SVGAGI. The CDR3 has 15 amino acids. The CDR3 sequence: CASSYSGQAYEKLFF. In DNA form, the CDR3 reads TGTGCCAGCAGTTACTCGGGACAGGCTTATGAAAAACTGTTTTTT.

J is TRBJ2-2 and V is TRBV9, with D perhaps matching TRBD2 (7 bases). Trimming removed 0 bases at V and 5 bases at J, with 17 bases between. The CDR3 runs 17 residues. CDR1 and CDR2 (germline): SGDLS, YYNGEE. CDR3 amino acids: CASSVDGGGLITGELFF. The CDR3 DNA follows: TGTGCCAGCAGCGTAGATGGCGGGGGCCTTATTACCGGGGAGCTGTTTTTT.

The chain uses TRBV2 and TRBJ2-7; 9 bases align to TRBD1. CDR3 length equals 13 residues. Germline V lookup: CDR1 SNHLY, CDR2 FYNNEI. The V and J ends lost 5 bases and 3 bases, in that order; junction bases with no gene match: 2. In DNA, the CDR3 is TGTGCCAGCAGTACAGGGGGCGGCTACGAGCAGTACTTC. Its translation: CASSTGGGYEQYF.

The chain uses TRBV6-5 and TRBJ2-7, with a possible D match to TRBD1 (6 bases). V was shortened by 0 bases and J by 0 bases, with 12 bases between the two germline ends. Germline V CDR1 and CDR2: MNHEY, SVGAGI. The CDR3 loop spans 16 amino acids. As DNA, the CDR3 is TGTGCCAGCAGTTACTCGATGACAGGTACCTCCTACGAGCAGTACTTC. Translating gives CASSYSMTGTSYEQYF.

The chain joins TRBV29-1 to TRBJ1-5; possible D gene TRBD1, 6 bases. The CDR3 covers 13 residues. Germline V gene lookup returns CDR1 SQVTM and CDR2 ANQGSEA. V was trimmed by 4 bases and J by 4 bases, leaving 11 bases between them. The CDR3 protein is CSVGWGPNQPQHF. Here the CDR3 DNA reads TGCAGCGTTGGATGGGGGCCGAATCAGCCCCAGCATTTT.

The chain has TRBV7-9 and TRBJ2-5, with 9 positions matching TRBD2. The CDR3 contains 14 residues. Germline V gene lookup returns CDR1 SEHNR and CDR2 FQNEAQ (reference sequence). Trimming cost V 5 bases and J 7 bases; bases outside gene matches: 8. The DNA of the CDR3 is TGTGCCAGCAGCACGAGCGGGGGGCGAGGGACCCAGTACTTC. Its protein product is CASSTSGGRGTQYF.